This record concerns one TCR beta chain sequence. Its specificity is not known. MiXCR, applied by TCRdb to the RT-PCR reads, yields one record per CDR3 protein. Seen here are 650,000 to 800,000 distinct CDR3 sequences, approximately 15% observed once, and the top ten hold around 6.5%. The data originate from a study of response to subunit inactivated influenza vaccine. J gave up 1 base and V 4 bases, and 6 bases lay outside the gene matches. The CDR3 has 16 amino acids. Germline CDR1 SGHRS, CDR2 YFSETQ. The study, taken as a whole, reports: The authors suggested that few new T cells are recruited per seasonal influenza vaccination.

This sequence joins TRBV5-1 and TRBJ1-1, with 11 bases identical to TRBD1. This specimen consisted of PBMCs from blood, obtained roughly 2 weeks before vaccination. The sequence was obtained from a man aged 45-60 years who received an inactivated influenza vaccine. In DNA, the CDR3 is TGCGCCAGCAGCCAGGACAGGGGGCGACCGAACACTGAAGCTTTCTTT. Translation gives CASSQDRGRPNTEAFF.